This T cell receptor (beta chain) was identified in a study of human T cells and chemical hapten exposure. Study overall: Small pooled library volume differences chiefly drove per-sample TCR yield variation. General study results and limits: Following DPC sensitization, TCRs present above 1 in 1000 frequency showed no change.

The sample holds a few counts of this clonotype. No antigen is known for it. Before extraction, the whole blood was not fractionated, and total RNA was taken from it. Unique molecular identifiers were affixed to discrete cDNA molecules within the library. The authors' processing: TCRs per sample had a median of around 96,000 and ranged from about 20,000 to 700,000. TCRdb called the reads again in MiXCR, with one record for every CDR3 protein. None of the V and J calls come from the authors' own analysis; TCRdb made them. The data show about 120,000 distinct CDR3 sequences, 8.5% seen once. The V gene lost 0 bases and the J gene lost 5 bases, with 8 bases spanning the gap. The V gene's germline CDR1 is LGHNA and CDR2 YSLEER. CDR3 length: 15 residues.

This TCR was sampled from a human donor in good health. Some clones in this sample may be carry-over from other donors' samples. The chain has TRBV4-3 and TRBJ1-6, with TRBD1 as a possible D gene (5 bases). The source material was whole blood. The CDR3 DNA follows: TGCGCCAGCAGCCAAGAATCAGGGAATAATTCACCCCTCCACTTT. As protein: CASSQESGNNSPLHF.